These 32 T cell receptor beta chains share one sample of origin, sequenced in a study of OX40 agonist ivuxolimab in advanced cancers. Library preparation used the immunoSEQ multiplex PCR assay. Held by TCRdb, this immuneACCESS table contains in-frame sequences only and omits some clones. Under half of the omission traces to an unresolved V gene where checked; the cause of the rest is unknown. This sample comprises 78,000 or so clones, approximately 92% of them detected only once. The ten largest clones add up to roughly 9.7% of the sample. The specimen comprised CD4+ or CD8+ T cells sorted from blood, sampled in a trial of the OX40 agonist ivuxolimab. Source of these receptors: an adult with an advanced solid tumor such as melanoma, head and neck, liver or kidney cancer.

The chain is built from TRBV18 and TRBJ2-1, with 9 bases identical to TRBD2. The junction had 6 bases not matched to a gene; V was cut back by 6 bases and J by 0 bases. The CDR3 is made up of 16 amino acids. Germline loops: CDR1 KGHSH, CDR2 LQKENI. CDR3 sequence: CASSRLAAFSYNEQFF. CDR3 nucleotide sequence: TGTGCCAGCTCGCGACTAGCGGCCTTCTCCTACAATGAGCAGTTCTTC.

The chain carries TRBV9 and TRBJ2-7; possible D gene TRBD1, 6 bases. The CDR3 has 14 residues. With 3 bases removed from V and 4 bases from J, the gap between germline ends came to 14 bases. Germline V gene data show CDR1 as SGDLS and CDR2 as YYNGEE. DNA of the CDR3: TGTGCCAGCAGCGCCGGGACAAGAGGGTACGAGCAGTACTTC. This gives the protein CASSAGTRGYEQYF.

This clone was observed a handful of times. The chain uses TRBV11-2 and TRBJ2-7; D call uncertain. CDR3 length: 15 residues. V lost 1 base to trimming and J lost 3 bases, with 13 bases between them. Per germline, CDR1 SGHAT and CDR2 FQNNGV. CDR3 sequence (DNA): TGTGCCAGCAGCTTAGGCACGGTGCCGGGCTACGAGCAGTACTTC. This sequence encodes CASSLGTVPGYEQYF.

V gene TRBV27 combines with J gene TRBJ2-7, with 7 bases that match TRBD2. The CDR3 covers 14 residues. V lost 0 bases, J lost 5 bases, and 4 bases stayed unmatched. The germline V gene encodes CDR1 MNHEY and CDR2 SMNVEV (reference sequence). CDR3 nucleotide sequence: TGTGCCAGCAGTTTATCGGGAGCGGGAAACGAGCAGTACTTC. Translating it yields CASSLSGAGNEQYF.

The chain carries TRBV27 and TRBJ1-1, with a possible D match to TRBD1 (5 bases). V lost 2 bases to trimming and J lost 11 bases, with 15 bases between them. CDR3 length: 13 amino acids. From germline, CDR1 is MNHEY and CDR2 SMNVEV (reference sequence). Written as DNA, the CDR3 is TGTGCCAGCAGTTTAGTGCAGGGAAGTGTGGCTTTCTTT. It encodes CASSLVQGSVAFF.

This chain joins TRBV10-2 and TRBJ2-5, with 12 nucleotides matching TRBD2. The CDR3 runs to 16 residues. Germline CDR1 and CDR2: WSHSY and SAAADI. V shed 3 bases, J shed 6 bases, and the junction held 8 bases outside the gene matches. The CDR3 DNA sequence: TGCGCCAGCAGTGAACTAGCGGGGGGACCCCAGAAGACCCAGTACTTC. This encodes CASSELAGGPQKTQYF.

J is TRBJ2-3 and V is TRBV7-9, with D tentatively TRBD2 (5 bases). The CDR3 is 15 amino acids. Germline CDR1 reads SEHNR; CDR2 reads FQNEAQ (reference sequence). Deletions cut 4 bases from V and 0 bases from J, with 11 bases between. The CDR3 nucleotides are TGTGCCAGCAGCTGGAGCGGATCTAGCACAGATACGCAGTATTTT. Amino acid sequence: CASSWSGSSTDTQYF.

The rearrangement links TRBV30 to TRBJ2-1; a weak D match, TRBD1 (6 bases). Germline lookup yields CDR1 GTSNPN and CDR2 SVGIG (reference sequence). This CDR3 has 14 amino acids. V was cut by 5 bases and J by 7 bases, with 18 bases left in between. The CDR3 nucleotides read TGTGCCTGGTTTGAGGGGGTAGGTAGTAATGAGCAGTTCTTC. Amino acid sequence: CAWFEGVGSNEQFF.

This clone showed up just a few times. The chain is built from TRBV6-6 and TRBJ1-1, with D unresolved. There are 12 residues in the CDR3. V gave up 0 bases and J gave up 7 bases, with 6 bases separating them. Germline V gene lookup returns CDR1 MNHNY and CDR2 SVGAGI (reference sequence). CDR3 nucleotide sequence: TGTGCCAGCAGTTACTCGATTGATGAAGCTTTCTTT. Translating gives CASSYSIDEAFF.

V and J are TRBV27 and TRBJ1-5, with D uncertain. This CDR3 spans 14 amino acids. Trimming removed 3 bases from V and 5 bases from J, with 11 bases in between. The germline CDR1 and CDR2 sequences are MNHEY and SMNVEV (reference sequence). The CDR3 DNA reads TGTGCCAGCAGTTTTTTACGGGAGGATCAGCCCCAGCATTTT. This encodes CASSFLREDQPQHF.

The chain has TRBV6-4 and TRBJ1-5; 7 bases are a match to TRBD1. The CDR3 contains 16 residues. Looked up from germline, CDR1 is MRHNA and CDR2 is SNTAGT. The V and J ends lost 9 bases and 0 bases, in that order; junction bases with no gene match: 11. In nucleotides, the CDR3 is TGTGCCAGGAGGTCCGACAGGGCCAATAGCAATCAGCCCCAGCATTTT. As protein: CARRSDRANSNQPQHF.

The chain links TRBV4-2 to TRBJ2-7; D possibly corresponds to TRBD2 (6 bases). Germline V gene data show CDR1 as LGHNA and CDR2 as YNFKEQ. Trimming removed 3 bases at V and 3 bases at J, with 12 bases between. CDR3 size: 14 residues. CDR3 nucleotide sequence: TGTGCCAGCAGCCACGGACTAACCCTCTACGAGCAGTACTTC. This codes for CASSHGLTLYEQYF.

The V gene is TRBV13, the J gene TRBJ2-3; 15 bases fit TRBD2. Trimming took 5 bases from V and 0 from J; bases not matched to a gene: 9. There are 19 residues in the CDR3. CDR1 and CDR2 (germline): PRHDT, FYEKMQ (reference sequence). CDR3 sequence (DNA): TGTGCCAGCAGCCACGGGACTAGCGGGGGGCCGCCCAGCACAGATACGCAGTATTTT. Its translation: CASSHGTSGGPPSTDTQYF. Full variable domain (missing parts from reference TRBV13 and TRBJ2-3): AAGVIQSPRHLIKEKRETATLKCYPIPRHDTVYWYQQGPGQDPQFLISFYEKMQSDKGSIPDRFSAQQFSDYHSELNMSSLELGDSALYFCASSHGTSGGPPSTDTQYFGPGTRLTVL.

V is TRBV21-1 and J is TRBJ1-5. TRBV21-1 counts as a pseudogene. The CDR3 is 19 residues long. The CDR3 sequence: CASSKLVVGAPYSNQPQHF. The CDR3 DNA is TGTGCCAGCAGCAAATTGGTGGTCGGGGCCCCCTATAGCAATCAGCCCCAGCATTTT.

This chain joins TRBV4-3 and TRBJ2-5; D may be TRBD1 (5 bases). The J call may be in error: the DNA end matches TRBJ2-7 better. CDR3 size: 14 residues. The germline V gene encodes CDR1 LGHNA and CDR2 YSLEER. The CDR3 DNA reads as TGCGCCAGCAGCCAAGAGGACATCTCCTACGAGCAGTACTTC. Protein sequence: CASSQEDISYEQYF.

The chain joins TRBV5-6 to TRBJ1-3; no firm D call. Looked up from germline, CDR1 is SGHDT and CDR2 is YYEEEE. The CDR3 has 11 residues. V lost 3 bases and J 4 bases, leaving 2 bases between the germline ends. CDR3: CASSWGNTIYF. CDR3 nucleotides: TGTGCCAGCAGCTGGGGAAACACCATATATTTT.

This CDR3 reads CASSLDYNQPQHF. CDR3 DNA: TGTGCCAGCAGCTTAGACTATAATCAGCCCCAGCATTTT. This chain joins TRBV7-6 and TRBJ1-5; D is uncertain. V dropped 1 base and J dropped 4 bases, with 5 bases sitting between them. This CDR3 contains 13 residues. CDR1 and CDR2 from the germline V gene are SGHVS and FNYEAQ.

This chain joins TRBV7-7 and TRBJ2-3, with D unresolved. V was shortened by 4 bases and J by 1 base, with 12 bases between the two germline ends. The germline V gene encodes CDR1 SSHAT and CDR2 FNYEAQ (reference sequence). The CDR3 runs 15 residues. The DNA for the CDR3 is TGTGCCAGCAGCTCCTTCCCGGGCGGCACAGATACGCAGTATTTT. This encodes CASSSFPGGTDTQYF.

The V and J genes are TRBV5-1 and TRBJ2-7, with 11 bases matching TRBD1. This CDR3 region has 14 residues. Germline V CDR1 and CDR2: SGHRS, YFSETQ. J gave up 5 bases and V 3 bases, and 4 bases lay outside the gene matches. The CDR3 loop reads CASSWTGGGNEQYF. CDR3 nucleotides: TGCGCCAGCAGCTGGACAGGGGGCGGAAACGAGCAGTACTTC.

The chain links TRBV7-9 to TRBJ2-7; no clear D. This CDR3 spans 12 amino acids. V was shortened by 5 bases and J by 2 bases, with 7 bases between the two germline ends. Germline V gene sequence: CDR1 SEHNR, CDR2 FQNEAQ (reference sequence). CDR3 amino acids: CASSTGTYEQYF. For the CDR3, the DNA is TGTGCCAGCAGCACCGGAACCTACGAGCAGTACTTC.

This sequence joins TRBV2 and TRBJ2-5; a possible D gene is TRBD1 (6 bases). V was cut by 8 bases and J by 5 bases, with 18 bases left in between. The CDR3 covers 14 residues. CDR1 is SNHLY and CDR2 is FYNNEI in the germline V gene. As DNA, the CDR3 is TGTGCCAGCGAAGGCCAGGGGTTTTGGGAGACCCAGTACTTC. Translation gives CASEGQGFWETQYF.

There are a few counts of this clone. The V call is TRBV7-2, the J call TRBJ2-1, with D uncertain. The germline V gene encodes CDR1 SGHTA and CDR2 FQGNSA. The CDR3 covers 16 residues. The V end lost 1 base, the J end lost 1 base, and 11 bases lay between the germline ends. CDR3 sequence reads: CASSLGWVQSYNEQFF. CDR3 sequence (DNA): TGTGCCAGCAGCTTAGGGTGGGTTCAGTCCTACAATGAGCAGTTCTTC.

CDR3 in DNA: TGTGCCAGCAGTTTACCAGGGCCCACCGGGGAGCTGTTTTTT. Protein product: CASSLPGPTGELFF. This chain uses TRBV27 with TRBJ2-2; possibly TRBD1 for D (5 bases). The CDR3 extends over 14 amino acids. V gave up 2 bases and J gave up 4 bases, with 8 bases separating them. Germline V gives CDR1 MNHEY, CDR2 SMNVEV (reference sequence).

V and J are TRBV25-1 and TRBJ2-1; unclear D gene. V was clipped by 0 bases and J by 5 bases, with 8 bases between them. The length of the CDR3 is 14 residues. Germline V gene data show CDR1 as MGHDK and CDR2 as SYGVNS. CDR3 residues: CASSEYSPNNEQFF. The CDR3 DNA is TGTGCCAGCAGTGAATATAGTCCCAACAATGAGCAGTTCTTC.

The chain is built from TRBV27 and TRBJ1-5; 10 nucleotides match TRBD1. This CDR3 is built from 16 residues. The ends lost 3 bases at V and 4 bases at J; junction bases unmatched: 6. Germline CDR1 and CDR2: MNHEY and SMNVEV (reference sequence). The CDR3 reads CASSLLGTGENQPQHF. The DNA for the CDR3 is TGTGCCAGCAGTTTGCTAGGGACAGGGGAGAATCAGCCCCAGCATTTT.

The genes are TRBV5-4 and TRBJ1-1; perhaps TRBD1 as D (6 bases). CDR3 length: 13 amino acids. Germline V gene sequence: CDR1 SGHNT, CDR2 YYREEE (reference sequence). The V end was cut by 2 bases, the J end by 7 bases, with 12 bases between. The DNA for the CDR3 is TGTGCCAGCAGCTTCGGACAGCCTGGTGAAGCTTTCTTT. Translating gives CASSFGQPGEAFF.

The chain has TRBV13 and TRBJ2-1, with no clear D. There are 14 residues in the CDR3. CDR1 PRHDT and CDR2 FYEKMQ come from the germline V gene (reference sequence). V shed 5 bases and J shed 0 bases, with 8 bases lying between them. This CDR3 is CASSIGLSYNEQFF. DNA for the CDR3: TGTGCCAGCAGCATCGGGCTCTCCTACAATGAGCAGTTCTTC.

The V call is TRBV5-1, the J call TRBJ2-3; tentative D call: TRBD1 (6 bases). Germline CDR1 reads SGHRS; CDR2 reads YFSETQ. V was shortened by 2 bases and J by 2 bases, with 15 bases between the two germline ends. The CDR3 covers 16 residues. CDR3: CASSLLRDTLTDTQYF. The DNA of the CDR3 is TGCGCCAGCAGCTTACTCCGGGACACCCTCACAGATACGCAGTATTTT.

This clone was counted between two and nine times. The V call is TRBV19, the J call TRBJ2-7, with D hard to call. Germline assignment: CDR1 LNHDA and CDR2 SQIVND (reference sequence). The length of the CDR3 is 13 residues. V lost 6 bases to trimming and J lost 2 bases, with 11 bases between them. CDR3: CASSPGPAYEQYF. DNA of the CDR3: TGTGCCAGTAGCCCCGGCCCTGCCTACGAGCAGTACTTC.

The chain combines TRBV30 with TRBJ1-1; tentatively, D is TRBD1 (5 bases). There are 12 residues in the CDR3. V was shortened by 3 bases and J by 7 bases, with 12 bases between the two germline ends. The germline V gene has CDR1 GTSNPN and CDR2 SVGIG (reference sequence). This CDR3 reads CAWSPGAVEAFF. The CDR3 DNA reads TGTGCCTGGAGCCCCGGGGCAGTTGAAGCTTTCTTT.

This sequence joins TRBV10-3 and TRBJ2-5; TRBD1 matches 7 bases. The V segment lost 0 bases and the J segment 2 bases; nucleotides outside the gene matches: 6. The CDR3 runs 16 residues. Germline values: CDR1 ENHRY, CDR2 SYGVKD. The CDR3 DNA sequence: TGTGCCATCAGTGAGTCTCGACAGGGTACTCAAGAGACCCAGTACTTC. Amino acids: CAISESRQGTQETQYF.

The chain has TRBV9 and TRBJ1-3; unclear D gene. Trimming stripped 3 bases from V and 5 bases from J, with 9 bases between. This CDR3 spans 13 amino acids. Germline V gene sequence: CDR1 SGDLS, CDR2 YYNGEE. The CDR3: CASSAIQRNTIYF. The CDR3 nucleotides are TGTGCCAGCAGCGCCATACAGCGAAACACCATATATTTT.